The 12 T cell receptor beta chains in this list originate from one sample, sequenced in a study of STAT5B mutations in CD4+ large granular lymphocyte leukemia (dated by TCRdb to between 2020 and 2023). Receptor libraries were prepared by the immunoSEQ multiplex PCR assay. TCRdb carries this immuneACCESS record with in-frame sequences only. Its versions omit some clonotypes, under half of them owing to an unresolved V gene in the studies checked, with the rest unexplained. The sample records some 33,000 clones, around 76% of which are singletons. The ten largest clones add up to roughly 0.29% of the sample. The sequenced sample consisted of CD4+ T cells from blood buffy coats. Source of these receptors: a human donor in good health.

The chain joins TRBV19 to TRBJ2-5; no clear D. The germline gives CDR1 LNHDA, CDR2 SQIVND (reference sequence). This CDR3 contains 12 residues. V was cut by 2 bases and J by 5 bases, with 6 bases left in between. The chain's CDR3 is CASSIPRETQYF. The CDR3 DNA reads TGTGCCAGTAGTATACCCAGGGAGACCCAGTACTTC.

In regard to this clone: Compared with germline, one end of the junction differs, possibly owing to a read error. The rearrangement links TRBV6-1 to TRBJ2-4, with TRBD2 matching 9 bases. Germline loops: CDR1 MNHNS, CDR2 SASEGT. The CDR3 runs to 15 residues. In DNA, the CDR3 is TGTGCCAGCAGGGAAGCGGGGGGCGCCAAAAACATTCAGTACTTC. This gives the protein CASREAGGAKNIQYF.

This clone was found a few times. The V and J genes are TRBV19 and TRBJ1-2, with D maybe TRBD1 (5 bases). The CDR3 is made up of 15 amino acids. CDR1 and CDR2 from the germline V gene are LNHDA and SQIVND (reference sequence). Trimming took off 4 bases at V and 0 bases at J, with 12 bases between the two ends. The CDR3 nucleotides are TGTGCCAGTAGTACCTGGGACGGAGCTAACTATGGCTACACCTTC. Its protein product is CASSTWDGANYGYTF. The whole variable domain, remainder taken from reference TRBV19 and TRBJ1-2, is DGGITQSPKYLFRKEGQNVTLSCEQNLNHDAMYWYRQDPGQGLRLIYYSQIVNDFQKGDIAEGYSVSREKKESFPLTVTSAQKNPTAFYLCASSTWDGANYGYTFGSGTRLTVV.

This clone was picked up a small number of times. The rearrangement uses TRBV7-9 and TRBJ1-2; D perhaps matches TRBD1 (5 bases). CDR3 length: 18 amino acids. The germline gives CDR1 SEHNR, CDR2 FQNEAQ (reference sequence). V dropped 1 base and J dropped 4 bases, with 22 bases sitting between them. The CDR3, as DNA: TGTGCCAGCAGCTTAGGGGCCCTTTACCTGGGGACTTCCTATGGCTACACCTTC. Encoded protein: CASSLGALYLGTSYGYTF.

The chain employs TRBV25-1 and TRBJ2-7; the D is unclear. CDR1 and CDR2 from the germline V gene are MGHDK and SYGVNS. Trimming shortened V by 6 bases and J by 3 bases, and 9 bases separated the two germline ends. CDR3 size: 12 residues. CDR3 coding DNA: TGTGCCAGCAGGGGTGACGTCTACGAGCAGTACTTC. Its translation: CASRGDVYEQYF.

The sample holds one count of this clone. This chain's CDR3 is CASNFQRGEWETQYF. DNA for the CDR3: TGTGCCAGCAATTTCCAGCGGGGAGAGTGGGAGACCCAGTACTTC. This rearrangement joins TRBV6-1 to TRBJ2-5; 7 positions agree with TRBD2. The germline gives CDR1 MNHNS, CDR2 SASEGT. The CDR3 sequence is 15 residues long. The ends lost 7 bases at V and 5 bases at J; junction bases unmatched: 13.

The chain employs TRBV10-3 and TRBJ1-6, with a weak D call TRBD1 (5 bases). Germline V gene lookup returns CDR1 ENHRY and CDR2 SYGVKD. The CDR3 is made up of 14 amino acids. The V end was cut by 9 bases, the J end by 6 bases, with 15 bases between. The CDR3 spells CAIWEGVRNSPLHF. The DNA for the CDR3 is TGTGCCATTTGGGAAGGGGTCCGTAATTCACCCCTCCACTTT.

CDR3 nucleotide sequence: TGTGCCAGCAGCGTAGGAGTAGATACGCAGTATTTT. This gives the protein CASSVGVDTQYF. The chain is built from TRBV9 and TRBJ2-3; D gene unclear. The V end lost 0 bases, the J end lost 5 bases, and 4 bases lay between the germline ends. Germline loops: CDR1 SGDLS, CDR2 YYNGEE. This CDR3 spans 12 amino acids.

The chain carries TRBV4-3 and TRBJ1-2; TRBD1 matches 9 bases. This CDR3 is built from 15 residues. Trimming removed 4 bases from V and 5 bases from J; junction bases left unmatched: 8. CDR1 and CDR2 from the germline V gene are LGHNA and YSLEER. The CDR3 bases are TGCGCCAGCAGCCCCACAGGGGGCGCGAGGTATGGCTACACCTTC. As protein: CASSPTGGARYGYTF.

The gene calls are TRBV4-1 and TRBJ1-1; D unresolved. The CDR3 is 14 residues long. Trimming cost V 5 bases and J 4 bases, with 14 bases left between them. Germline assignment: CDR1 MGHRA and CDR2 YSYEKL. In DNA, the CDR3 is TGCGCCAGCAGCTTACCCATGGCGGGCACTGAAGCTTTCTTT. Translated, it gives CASSLPMAGTEAFF.

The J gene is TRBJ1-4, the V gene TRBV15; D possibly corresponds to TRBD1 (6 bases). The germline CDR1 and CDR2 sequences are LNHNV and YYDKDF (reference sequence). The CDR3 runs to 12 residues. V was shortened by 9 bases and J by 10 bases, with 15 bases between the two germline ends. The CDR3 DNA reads TGTGCCACTACTCACATAGGGGGAAAACTGTTTTTT. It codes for CATTHIGGKLFF.

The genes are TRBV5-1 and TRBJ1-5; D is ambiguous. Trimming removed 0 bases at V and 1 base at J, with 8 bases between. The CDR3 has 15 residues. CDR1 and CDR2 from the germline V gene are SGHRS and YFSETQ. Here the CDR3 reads CASSLAGTSNQPQHF. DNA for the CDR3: TGCGCCAGCAGCTTGGCAGGCACCAGCAATCAGCCCCAGCATTTT.